One and the same sample provided the 3 T cell receptor beta chains below, sequenced in a study of CD8+ T cells in alopecia areata. RNA extraction and reverse transcription yielded cDNA as sequencing template. TCRdb's copy holds only in-frame clones and misses some; the assay was immunoSEQ multiplex PCR. Here the sample spans a few hundred thousand clones, 60% being singletons. Specified treatment: oral pan-JAK inhibitor, 5-10 mg twice daily. The sample was CD4+ T cells sorted from blood, taken around week 52, from a patient treated with tofacitinib. All receptors come from a human donor with alopecia areata.

Turning to this clone: This sample also contains other DNA sequences that code for the same CDR3. V and J are TRBV29-1 and TRBJ2-3; D is ambiguous. V was pared by 1 base and J by 0 bases, with 2 bases between. Per germline, CDR1 SQVTM and CDR2 ANQGSEA. The CDR3 covers 12 residues. CDR3 DNA sequence: TGCAGCGTTGAAGGCAGCACAGATACGCAGTATTTT. Translated: CSVEGSTDTQYF.

The chain combines TRBV5-1 with TRBJ1-1, with TRBD1 identical over 7 bases. There are 12 residues in the CDR3. In germline, CDR1 is SGHRS, CDR2 YFSETQ. With 4 bases clipped from V and 6 bases from J, the junction kept 3 bases outside the gene matches. In DNA, the CDR3 is TGCGCCAGCAGCCCGGGGACAGCTGAAGCTTTCTTT. Translated: CASSPGTAEAFF.

The chain combines TRBV7-3 with TRBJ1-1; no clear D gene. With 2 bases removed from V and 2 bases from J, the gap between germline ends came to 9 bases. Looked up from germline, CDR1 is SGHTA and CDR2 is FQGTGA. The CDR3 contains 14 residues. The CDR3 protein is CASSLAQPNTEAFF. CDR3 DNA: TGTGCCAGCAGCTTAGCCCAGCCTAACACTGAAGCTTTCTTT.